Each of the 23 T cell receptor beta chains below was sequenced from the same sample in a study of blood T cell repertoires in COVID-19. Measured with immunoSEQ multiplex PCR; TCRdb has only the in-frame clones, and not every one. The sample gives 70,000 to 90,000 clones, less than 85% of which show up once; 15% to 20% is in the top ten. The sequenced sample consisted of peripheral blood. The receptors stem from a woman older than 75 with acute or convalescent COVID-19.

This chain joins TRBV5-6 and TRBJ2-3, with D unclear. This CDR3 is 15 amino acids long. Germline CDR1 SGHDT, CDR2 YYEEEE. Trimming stripped 0 bases from V and 0 bases from J, with 8 bases between. The CDR3 here is CASSLEERSTDTQYF. CDR3 nucleotides: TGTGCCAGCAGCTTGGAGGAGAGAAGCACAGATACGCAGTATTTT.

Written as DNA, the CDR3 is TGCGCCAGCAGCTTGGCCTTGGGCACGAACACTGAAGCTTTCTTT. Translation gives CASSLALGTNTEAFF. The chain has TRBV5-1 and TRBJ1-1; D gene uncertain. Germline CDR1 and CDR2: SGHRS and YFSETQ. The CDR3 has 15 residues. V lost 0 bases and J lost 1, with 10 bases in between.

This chain uses TRBV4-2 with TRBJ1-2, with TRBD1 matching 8 bases. From germline, CDR1 is LGHNA and CDR2 YNFKEQ. With V trimmed by 3 bases and J by 3 bases, 9 bases remained unmatched. The CDR3 covers 16 residues. CDR3 residues: CASSQATGTGDYGYTF. The CDR3, as DNA: TGTGCCAGCAGCCAGGCAACCGGGACAGGTGACTATGGCTACACCTTC.

This chain connects TRBV15 to TRBJ2-5, with 7 bases identical to TRBD1. The ends lost 3 bases at V and 2 bases at J; junction bases unmatched: 0. Germline V gives CDR1 LNHNV, CDR2 YYDKDF (reference sequence). The CDR3 has 13 residues. The CDR3 reads CATSRGQQETQYF. The CDR3 DNA sequence: TGTGCCACCAGCAGGGGACAGCAAGAGACCCAGTACTTC.

The chain employs TRBV29-1 and TRBJ2-5; no definite D call. Germline CDR1 is SQVTM and CDR2 is ANQGSEA. V lost 5 bases and J 5 bases, leaving 12 bases between the germline ends. The CDR3 loop spans 12 amino acids. DNA for the CDR3: TGCAGCGTTTTGTCAGTGTTGGAGACCCAGTACTTC. This sequence encodes CSVLSVLETQYF.

Notes on this clone: The sample has other DNA sequences that encode this CDR3 too. The chain uses TRBV5-1 and TRBJ2-7, with a possible D match to TRBD1 (6 bases). The CDR3 extends over 13 amino acids. Germline V CDR1 and CDR2: SGHRS, YFSETQ. The V end lost 2 bases, the J end lost 1 base, and 7 bases lay between the germline ends. Here the CDR3 DNA reads TGCGCCAGCAGCTTACAGGGTTCCTACGAGCAGTACTTC. Protein: CASSLQGSYEQYF.

V and J are TRBV5-1 and TRBJ2-5; 10 bases agree with TRBD1. This CDR3 contains 18 residues. Germline CDR1 reads SGHRS; CDR2 reads YFSETQ. V was pared by 0 bases and J by 5 bases, with 13 bases of the junction left unmatched. The CDR3 coding sequence is TGCGCCAGCAGCTTGGGACAGGGGGCGATTTGGTTGGCGGAGACCCAGTACTTC. This codes for CASSLGQGAIWLAETQYF. Together with reference TRBV5-1 and TRBJ2-5, the CDR3 gives the full variable domain: KAGVTQTPRYLIKTRGQQVTLSCSPISGHRSVSWYQQTPGQGLQFLFEYFSETQRNKGNFPGRFSGRQFSNSRSEMNVSTLELGDSALYLCASSLGQGAIWLAETQYFGPGTRLLVL.

The chain couples TRBV6-6 to TRBJ1-2; 7 bases align to TRBD1. The V gene end was trimmed by 5 bases and the J gene end by 7 bases; junction bases not matched to a gene: 1. The germline CDR1 and CDR2 sequences are MNHNY and SVGAGI (reference sequence). The CDR3 totals 11 residues. The CDR3 DNA reads TGTGCCAGCAGTGGACAGGCTGGCTACACCTTC. The encoded protein is CASSGQAGYTF.

The J gene is TRBJ1-6, the V gene TRBV18, with 7 bases identical to TRBD1. This CDR3 spans 17 amino acids. The V and J ends lost 6 bases and 0 bases, in that order; junction bases with no gene match: 8. Germline CDR1 is KGHSH and CDR2 is LQKENI. The CDR3 DNA follows: TGTGCCAGCTCTTCGGACAGGCCGAGCTCCTATAATTCACCCCTCCACTTT. This gives the protein CASSSDRPSSYNSPLHF.

The CDR3 loop reads CASSYTVNTEAFF. As DNA, the CDR3 is TGTGCCAGCAGTTACACGGTGAACACTGAAGCTTTCTTT. The rearrangement links TRBV6-5 to TRBJ1-1; D is undetermined. Looked up from germline, CDR1 is MNHEY and CDR2 is SVGAGI. The CDR3 totals 13 residues. V shed 2 bases and J shed 0 bases, with 4 bases lying between them.

The rearrangement links TRBV13 to TRBJ1-1; no definite D call. The CDR3 contains 14 residues. The V gene's germline CDR1 is PRHDT and CDR2 FYEKMQ (reference sequence). Trimming stripped 7 bases from V and 0 bases from J, with 12 bases between. The CDR3 sequence: CASIRERMNTEAFF. The CDR3 region has the DNA TGTGCCAGCATACGGGAGAGAATGAACACTGAAGCTTTCTTT.

For this clone: Compared with germline, one end of the junction differs, possibly owing to a read error. The chain employs TRBV5-1 and TRBJ2-1; the D gene is possibly TRBD2 (6 bases). The CDR3 runs 15 residues. Germline V lookup: CDR1 SGHRS, CDR2 YFSETQ. As DNA, the CDR3 is TGCGCCAGCAGCCTGGGGACTTTCTCCAACAATGAGCAGTTCTTC. This gives the protein CASSLGTFSNNEQFF.

This clone was detected ten times or more. The V gene is TRBV6-6, the J gene TRBJ1-1; 7 bases fit TRBD1. CDR1 and CDR2 from the germline V gene are MNHNY and SVGAGI (reference sequence). V dropped 6 bases and J dropped 5; count of bases not matched to a gene: 9. The CDR3 runs 14 residues. CDR3 nucleotide sequence: TGTGCCAGCAGGAATGGACAGGTTGGGACTGAAGCTTTCTTT. Protein: CASRNGQVGTEAFF.

This chain links TRBV5-6 with TRBJ1-5; 7 nucleotides line up with TRBD1. The trim removed 2 bases at V and 0 bases at J, leaving 5 bases unmatched. CDR1 is SGHDT, CDR2 YYEEEE, per germline. The CDR3 is 16 amino acids. CDR3 coding DNA: TGTGCCAGCAGCTTCAGACAGGGCAATAGCAATCAGCCCCAGCATTTT. Protein sequence: CASSFRQGNSNQPQHF.

This clone occurred once. The J gene is TRBJ2-5, the V gene TRBV27, with D possibly matching TRBD1 (6 bases). This CDR3 spans 14 amino acids. CDR1 and CDR2 (germline): MNHEY, SMNVEV (reference sequence). Trimming removed 6 bases at V and 7 bases at J, with 18 bases between. The CDR3 region has the DNA TGTGCCAGCAGCCCAGGACAGCCCAAAGGGACCCAGTACTTC. This gives the protein CASSPGQPKGTQYF.

This rearrangement joins TRBV5-5 to TRBJ1-2; 8 bases agree with TRBD1. Germline V gene data show CDR1 as SGHKS and CDR2 as YYEKEE (reference sequence). This CDR3 is built from 13 residues. After removal of 2 bases from V and 6 bases from J, the junction contained 3 bases not matched to a gene. DNA for the CDR3: TGTGCCAGCAGCTTTACAGGGGGTGATGGCTACACCTTC. Residues: CASSFTGGDGYTF.

V usage is TRBV5-1 and J usage is TRBJ1-1; 7 bases map to TRBD1. This CDR3 is 14 amino acids long. The trim removed 0 bases at V and 7 bases at J, leaving 6 bases unmatched. The germline V gene encodes CDR1 SGHRS and CDR2 YFSETQ. CDR3 region: CASSLEGGEGEAFF. CDR3 DNA sequence: TGCGCCAGCAGCTTGGAAGGGGGCGAAGGTGAAGCTTTCTTT.

This clone was counted once. This chain links TRBV29-1 with TRBJ1-2; TRBD1 might be the D (6 bases). Germline CDR1 and CDR2: SQVTM and ANQGSEA. V was shortened by 8 bases and J by 2 bases, with 15 bases between the two germline ends. This CDR3 region has 13 residues. The CDR3 DNA sequence: TGCAGCTTTAACCGGGACACAAACTATGGCTACACCTTC. It specifies CSFNRDTNYGYTF.

V gene TRBV5-1 combines with J gene TRBJ2-5, with TRBD2 matching over 10 bases. The CDR3 is made up of 15 amino acids. J lost 2 bases, V lost 4 bases, and 5 bases had no gene match. Germline-derived CDR1 and CDR2 are SGHRS and YFSETQ. CDR3 bases: TGCGCCAGCAGCACTAGCGGGATCCTTCAAGAGACCCAGTACTTC. Translating gives CASSTSGILQETQYF.

This clone was observed once. CDR3: CASSTSGGPGDEQYF. The CDR3 DNA follows: TGTGCCAGCAGTACTAGCGGGGGGCCGGGGGACGAGCAGTACTTC. This rearrangement joins TRBV28 to TRBJ2-7; 12 bases match TRBD2. The CDR3 covers 15 residues. Looked up from germline, CDR1 is MDHEN and CDR2 is SYDVKM. V gave up 5 bases and J gave up 5 bases; unmatched junction bases: 7.

The chain links TRBV12-5 to TRBJ2-5; 12 bases are a match to TRBD1. Germline CDR1 is LGHNT and CDR2 is FRNRAP. J lost 5 bases, V lost 6 bases, and 7 bases had no gene match. CDR3 length: 15 residues. CDR3 in amino acids: CASGPGTGGWETQYF. CDR3 in DNA: TGTGCTAGTGGCCCTGGGACAGGGGGCTGGGAGACCCAGTACTTC.

The chain employs TRBV10-2 and TRBJ1-1; D unresolved. The germline V gene has CDR1 WSHSY and CDR2 SAAADI. This CDR3 region has 12 residues. V was clipped by 4 bases and J by 1 base, with 4 bases between them. This CDR3 is CASSGANTEAFF. Here the CDR3 DNA reads TGCGCCAGCAGTGGGGCGAACACTGAAGCTTTCTTT.

Note on this clone: Other DNA sequences in this sample translate to the same CDR3. This sequence joins TRBV19 and TRBJ2-1; a possible D gene is TRBD1 (6 bases). V lost 5 bases and J 0 bases, leaving 11 bases between the germline ends. The CDR3 is 15 amino acids. The V gene's germline CDR1 is LNHDA and CDR2 SQIVND (reference sequence). CDR3 residues: CASSVGQNSYNEQFF. In nucleotides, the CDR3 is TGTGCCAGTAGTGTCGGACAGAACTCCTACAATGAGCAGTTCTTC.